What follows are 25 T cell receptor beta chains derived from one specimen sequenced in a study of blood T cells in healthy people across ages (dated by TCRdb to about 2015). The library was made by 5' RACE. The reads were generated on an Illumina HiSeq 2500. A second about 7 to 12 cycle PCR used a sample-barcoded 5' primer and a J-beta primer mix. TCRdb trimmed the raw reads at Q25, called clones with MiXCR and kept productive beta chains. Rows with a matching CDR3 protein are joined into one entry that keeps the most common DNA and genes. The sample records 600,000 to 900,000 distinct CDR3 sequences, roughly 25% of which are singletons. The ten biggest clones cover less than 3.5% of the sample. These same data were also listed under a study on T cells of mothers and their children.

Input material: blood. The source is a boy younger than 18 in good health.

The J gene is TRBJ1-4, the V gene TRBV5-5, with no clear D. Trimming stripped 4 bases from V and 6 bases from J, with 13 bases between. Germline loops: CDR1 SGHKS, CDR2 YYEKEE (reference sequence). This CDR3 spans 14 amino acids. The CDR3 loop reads CASSPGRNDEKLFF. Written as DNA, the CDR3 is TGTGCCAGCAGCCCCGGCCGAAACGATGAAAAACTGTTTTTT.

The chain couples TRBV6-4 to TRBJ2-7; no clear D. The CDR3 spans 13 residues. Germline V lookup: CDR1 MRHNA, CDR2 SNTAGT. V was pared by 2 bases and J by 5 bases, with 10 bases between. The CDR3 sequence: CASSDPSGDEQYF. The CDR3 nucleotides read TGTGCCAGCAGTGACCCGTCTGGAGACGAGCAGTACTTC.

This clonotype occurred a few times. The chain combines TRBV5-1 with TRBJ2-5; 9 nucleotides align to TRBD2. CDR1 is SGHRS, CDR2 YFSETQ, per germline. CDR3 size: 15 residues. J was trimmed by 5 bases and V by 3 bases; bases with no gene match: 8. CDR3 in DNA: TGCGCCAGCAGCTCGCTGACTAGCGGAAGGGAGACCCAGTACTTC. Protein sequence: CASSSLTSGRETQYF.

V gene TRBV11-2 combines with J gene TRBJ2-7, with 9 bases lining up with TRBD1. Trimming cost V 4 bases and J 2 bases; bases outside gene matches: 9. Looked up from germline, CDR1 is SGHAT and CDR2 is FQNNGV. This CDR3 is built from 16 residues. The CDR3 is CASSSARDRAPYEQYF. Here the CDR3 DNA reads TGTGCCAGCAGCTCAGCCCGGGACAGGGCTCCCTACGAGCAGTACTTC.

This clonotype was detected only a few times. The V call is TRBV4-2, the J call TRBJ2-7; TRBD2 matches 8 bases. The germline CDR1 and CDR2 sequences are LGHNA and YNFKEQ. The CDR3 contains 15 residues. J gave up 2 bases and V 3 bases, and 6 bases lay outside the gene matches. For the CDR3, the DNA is TGTGCCAGCAGCCAGGAAGCGGGGGAGACCTACGAGCAGTACTTC. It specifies CASSQEAGETYEQYF.

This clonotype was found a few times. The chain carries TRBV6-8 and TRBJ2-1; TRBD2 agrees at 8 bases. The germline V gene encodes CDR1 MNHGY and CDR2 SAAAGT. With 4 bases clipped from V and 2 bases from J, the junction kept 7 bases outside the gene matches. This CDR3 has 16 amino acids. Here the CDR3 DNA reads TGTGCCAGCAGTTCCCCTGACGGGGGGGCCTACAATGAGCAGTTCTTC. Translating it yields CASSSPDGGAYNEQFF.

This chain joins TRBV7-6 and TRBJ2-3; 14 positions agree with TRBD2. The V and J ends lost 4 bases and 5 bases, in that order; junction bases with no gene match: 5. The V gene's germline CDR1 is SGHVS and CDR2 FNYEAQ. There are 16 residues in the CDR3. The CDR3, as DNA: TGTGCCAGCAGCTCGGGACTAGCGGGGGTTGGAGATACGCAGTATTTT. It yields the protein CASSSGLAGVGDTQYF.

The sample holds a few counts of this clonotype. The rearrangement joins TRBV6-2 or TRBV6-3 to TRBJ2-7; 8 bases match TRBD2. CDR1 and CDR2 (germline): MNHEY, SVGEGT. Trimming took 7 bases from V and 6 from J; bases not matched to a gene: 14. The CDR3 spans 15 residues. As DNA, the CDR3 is TGTGCCAGCACTCTTACAACGATTCGGGAGGGCGAGCAGTACTTC. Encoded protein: CASTLTTIREGEQYF.

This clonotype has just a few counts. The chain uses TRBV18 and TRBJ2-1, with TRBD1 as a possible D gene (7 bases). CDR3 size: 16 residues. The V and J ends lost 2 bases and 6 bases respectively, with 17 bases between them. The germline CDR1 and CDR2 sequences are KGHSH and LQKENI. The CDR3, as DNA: TGTGCCAGCTCACCAAATGGGTCAGGGGGGCGCAATGAGCAGTTCTTC. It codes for CASSPNGSGGRNEQFF.

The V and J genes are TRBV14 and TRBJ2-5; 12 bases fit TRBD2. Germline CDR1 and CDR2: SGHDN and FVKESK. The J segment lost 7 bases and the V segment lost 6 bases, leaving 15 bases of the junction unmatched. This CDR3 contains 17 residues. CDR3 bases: TGTGCCAGCAGTTTCGGACTAGCGGGACCTCACGCGGCGACCCAGTACTTC. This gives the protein CASSFGLAGPHAATQYF.

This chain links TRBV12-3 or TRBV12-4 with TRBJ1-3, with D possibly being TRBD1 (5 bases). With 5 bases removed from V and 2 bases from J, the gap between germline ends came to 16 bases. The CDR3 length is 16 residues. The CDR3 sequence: CASSPGALPTGNTIYF. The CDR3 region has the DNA TGTGCCAGCAGTCCCGGGGCTCTTCCCACTGGAAACACCATATATTTT.

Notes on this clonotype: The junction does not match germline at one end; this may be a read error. The CDR3 nucleotides are TGTGCCAGCTTGACGACAGAAATGAACACTGAACCTTTCTTT. This codes for CASLTTEMNTEPFF. The rearrangement links TRBV7-8 to TRBJ1-1; tentatively, D is TRBD1 (5 bases). The CDR3 has 14 residues. Germline V gene data show CDR1 as SGHVS and CDR2 as FQNEAQ.

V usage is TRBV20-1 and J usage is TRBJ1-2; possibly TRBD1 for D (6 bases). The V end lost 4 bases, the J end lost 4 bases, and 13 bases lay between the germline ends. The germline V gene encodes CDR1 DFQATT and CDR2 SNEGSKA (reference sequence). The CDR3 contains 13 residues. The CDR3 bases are TGCAGTGCTACCCGGGGGCTAGGCTATGGCTACACCTTC. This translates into CSATRGLGYGYTF.

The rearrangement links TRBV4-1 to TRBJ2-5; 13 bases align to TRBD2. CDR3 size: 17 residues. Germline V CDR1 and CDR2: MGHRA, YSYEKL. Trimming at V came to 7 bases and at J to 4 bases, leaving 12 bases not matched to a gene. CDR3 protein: CASNELAGGPIGETQYF. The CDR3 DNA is TGCGCCAGCAACGAACTAGCGGGGGGGCCCATCGGAGAGACCCAGTACTTC.

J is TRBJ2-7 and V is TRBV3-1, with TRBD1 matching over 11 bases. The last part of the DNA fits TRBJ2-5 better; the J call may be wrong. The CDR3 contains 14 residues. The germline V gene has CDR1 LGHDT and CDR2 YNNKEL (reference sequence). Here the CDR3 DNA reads TGTGCCAGCAGCCAGGGGACAGGGGGAAAGACCCAGTACTTC. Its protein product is CASSQGTGGKTQYF.

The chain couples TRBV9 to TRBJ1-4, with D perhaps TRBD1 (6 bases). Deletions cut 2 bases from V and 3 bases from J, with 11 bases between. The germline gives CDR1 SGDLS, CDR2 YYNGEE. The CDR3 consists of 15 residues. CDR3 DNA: TGTGCCAGCAGCGTTTCACAGGGCTCTAATGAAAAACTGTTTTTT. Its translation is CASSVSQGSNEKLFF.

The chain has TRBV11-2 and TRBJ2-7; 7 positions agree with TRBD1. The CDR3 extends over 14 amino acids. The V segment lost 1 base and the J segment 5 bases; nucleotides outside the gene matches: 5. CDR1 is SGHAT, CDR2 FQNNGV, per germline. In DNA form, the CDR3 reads TGTGCCAGCAGCTTAGTTAGGGGGCGGCACGAGCAGTACTTC. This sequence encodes CASSLVRGRHEQYF.

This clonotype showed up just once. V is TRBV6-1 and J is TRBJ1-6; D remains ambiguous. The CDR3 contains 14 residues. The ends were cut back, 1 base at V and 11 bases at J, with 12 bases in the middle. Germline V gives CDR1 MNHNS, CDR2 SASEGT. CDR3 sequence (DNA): TGTGCCAGCAGTGAAGTTAAGCGGGGTCCACCCCTCCACTTT. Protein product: CASSEVKRGPPLHF.

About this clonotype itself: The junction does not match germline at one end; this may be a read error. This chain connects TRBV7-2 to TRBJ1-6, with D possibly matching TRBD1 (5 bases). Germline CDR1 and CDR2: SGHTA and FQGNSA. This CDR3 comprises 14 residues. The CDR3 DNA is TGTGCCGGCAGCTCCCAGGGTGGGAATTCACCCCTCCACTTT. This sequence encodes CAGSSQGGNSPLHF.

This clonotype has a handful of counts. CDR3 protein: CSAPSGGALTYEQYF. The CDR3 nucleotides are TGCAGTGCTCCTAGCGGGGGGGCCCTGACCTACGAGCAGTACTTC. The chain employs TRBV20-1 and TRBJ2-7; 12 bases match TRBD2. The V gene end was trimmed by 5 bases and the J gene end by 2 bases; junction bases not matched to a gene: 7. The germline CDR1 and CDR2 sequences are DFQATT and SNEGSKA (reference sequence). The CDR3 has 15 residues.

CDR3 amino acids: CASRGGDLEAFF. CDR3 nucleotides: TGTGCCAGCAGAGGAGGCGACCTCGAAGCTTTCTTT. This chain uses TRBV7-9 with TRBJ1-1; D is unclear. The CDR3 has 12 amino acids. V lost 6 bases, J lost 8 bases, and 13 bases lay in between. Germline-derived CDR1 and CDR2 are SEHNR and FQNEAQ (reference sequence).

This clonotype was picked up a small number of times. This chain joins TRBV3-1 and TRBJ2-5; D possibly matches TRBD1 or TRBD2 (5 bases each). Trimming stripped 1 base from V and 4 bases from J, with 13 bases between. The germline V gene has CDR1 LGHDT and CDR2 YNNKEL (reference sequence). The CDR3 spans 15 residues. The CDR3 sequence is CASSQGGTHGETQYF. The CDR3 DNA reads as TGTGCCAGCAGCCAAGGGGGGACCCATGGAGAGACCCAGTACTTC.

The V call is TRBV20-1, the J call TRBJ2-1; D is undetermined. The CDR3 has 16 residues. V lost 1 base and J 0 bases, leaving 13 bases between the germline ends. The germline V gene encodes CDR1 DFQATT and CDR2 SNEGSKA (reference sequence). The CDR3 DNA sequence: TGCAGTGCTAGAGGGCCGCCCAGTAGCTCCTACAATGAGCAGTTCTTC. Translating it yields CSARGPPSSSYNEQFF.

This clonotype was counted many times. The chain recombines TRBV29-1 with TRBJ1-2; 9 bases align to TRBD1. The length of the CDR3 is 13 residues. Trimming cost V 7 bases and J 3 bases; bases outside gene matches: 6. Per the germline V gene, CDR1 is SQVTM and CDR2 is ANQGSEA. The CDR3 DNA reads TGCAGCGCATCCGACAGGGGGGACTATGGCTACACCTTC. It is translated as CSASDRGDYGYTF.

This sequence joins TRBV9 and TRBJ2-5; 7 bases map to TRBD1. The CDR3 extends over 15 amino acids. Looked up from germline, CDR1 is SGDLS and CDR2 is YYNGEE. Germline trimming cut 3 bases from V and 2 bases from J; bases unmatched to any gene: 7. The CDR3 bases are TGTGCCAGCAGCGCGTTAGAGGGGGCGCAAGAGACCCAGTACTTC. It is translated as CASSALEGAQETQYF.